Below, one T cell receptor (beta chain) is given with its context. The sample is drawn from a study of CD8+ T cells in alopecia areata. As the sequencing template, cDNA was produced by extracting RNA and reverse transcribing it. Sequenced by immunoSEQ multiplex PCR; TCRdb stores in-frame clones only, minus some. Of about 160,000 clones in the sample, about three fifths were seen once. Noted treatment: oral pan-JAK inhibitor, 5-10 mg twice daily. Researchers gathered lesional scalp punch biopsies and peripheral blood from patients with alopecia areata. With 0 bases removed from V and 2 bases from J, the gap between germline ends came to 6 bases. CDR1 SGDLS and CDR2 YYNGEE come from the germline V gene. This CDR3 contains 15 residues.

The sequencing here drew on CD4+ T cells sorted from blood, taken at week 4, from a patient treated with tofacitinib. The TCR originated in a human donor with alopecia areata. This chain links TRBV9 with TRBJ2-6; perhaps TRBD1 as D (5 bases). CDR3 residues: CASSVVRAGANVLTF. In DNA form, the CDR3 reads TGTGCCAGCAGCGTAGTCAGGGCTGGGGCCAACGTCCTGACTTTC.